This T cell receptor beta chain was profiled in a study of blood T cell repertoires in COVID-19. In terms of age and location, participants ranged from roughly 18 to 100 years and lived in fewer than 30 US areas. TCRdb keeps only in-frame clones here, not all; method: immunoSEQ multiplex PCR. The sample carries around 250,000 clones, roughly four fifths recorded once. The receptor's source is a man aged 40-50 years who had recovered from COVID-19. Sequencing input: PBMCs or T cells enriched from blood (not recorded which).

CDR3 amino acids: CATSDPRGRGYNEQFF. DNA for the CDR3: TGTGCCACCAGTGACCCACGGGGTCGGGGCTACAATGAGCAGTTCTTC. The rearrangement joins TRBV24-1 to TRBJ2-1; D might be TRBD2 (5 bases). Germline V lookup: CDR1 KGHDR, CDR2 SFDVKD. V gave up 4 bases and J gave up 3 bases, with 15 bases separating them. This CDR3 has 16 residues.